The 14 T cell receptor beta chains below all came from one sample that was sequenced in a study of metastatic and nonmetastatic thyroid tumors. Using MiXCR, TCRdb re-called clones from the PCR reads. The sample consists of some 46,000 clones, around a quarter of them appearing once. Patients underwent thyroid surgery, and none had received any treatment before it. Sequencing was carried out using blood. The receptors shown here come from a male donor with papillary thyroid cancer or a benign thyroid nodule (not recorded which). Some clones in this sample may be carry-over from other donors' samples.

In this sample, this clone turned up many times. The V gene is TRBV5-4, the J gene TRBJ1-2; TRBD1 might be the D (5 bases). Trimming took off 2 bases at V and 9 bases at J, with 20 bases between the two ends. The CDR3 is 15 residues long. Germline-derived CDR1 and CDR2 are SGHNT and YYREEE (reference sequence). The CDR3 region has the DNA TGTGCCAGCAGCTTACGGACAAGCACCCTTTATAGCTACACCTTC. Its protein product is CASSLRTSTLYSYTF.

This clone was seen repeatedly, ten times or more. The chain couples TRBV10-3 to TRBJ1-3; TRBD1 might be the D (5 bases). The germline gives CDR1 ENHRY, CDR2 SYGVKD. The CDR3 loop spans 16 amino acids. V lost 6 bases, J lost 2 bases, and 17 bases lay in between. Written as DNA, the CDR3 is TGTGCCATCAGAGACCCTGGCAGGGTGGCTGGAAACACCATATATTTT. Amino acids: CAIRDPGRVAGNTIYF.

J is TRBJ2-7 and V is TRBV6-2 or TRBV6-3, with D hard to call. This CDR3 has 13 amino acids. From germline, CDR1 is MNHEY and CDR2 SVGEGT. V lost 4 bases to trimming and J lost 2 bases, with 9 bases between them. The CDR3 protein is CASSSVKAYEQYF. Written as DNA, the CDR3 is TGTGCCAGCAGTTCCGTCAAGGCCTACGAGCAGTACTTC.

The chain employs TRBV30 and TRBJ2-7, with D tentatively TRBD2 (6 bases). Germline CDR1 reads GTSNPN; CDR2 reads SVGIG (reference sequence). There are 13 residues in the CDR3. V was pared by 0 bases and J by 3 bases, with 9 bases between. The CDR3 DNA is TGTGCCTGGAGTGTGGGACTGGACTACGAGCAGTACTTC. This gives the protein CAWSVGLDYEQYF.

This sequence joins TRBV11-3 and TRBJ2-7; 14 bases fit TRBD2. Germline trimming cut 3 bases from V and 7 bases from J; bases unmatched to any gene: 8. From germline, CDR1 is SGHNT and CDR2 YENEEA. This CDR3 contains 16 residues. In nucleotides, the CDR3 is TGTGCCAGCAGCTTTTCGACTAGCGGGAGGGCCAATGAGCAGTACTTC. Residues: CASSFSTSGRANEQYF.

This chain connects TRBV5-1 to TRBJ2-2; a possible D gene is TRBD1 (5 bases). The ends were cut back, 0 bases at V and 2 bases at J, with 11 bases in the middle. The CDR3 runs to 16 residues. Germline CDR1 is SGHRS and CDR2 is YFSETQ. CDR3 loop: CASSLVRGSNTGELFF. The CDR3 DNA reads as TGCGCCAGCAGCTTGGTAAGGGGATCAAACACCGGGGAGCTGTTTTTT.

The chain couples TRBV27 to TRBJ2-1; 9 bases are shared with TRBD1. The CDR3 spans 14 residues. CDR1 is MNHEY, CDR2 SMNVEV, per germline (reference sequence). V gave up 7 bases and J gave up 2 bases; unmatched junction bases: 3. The CDR3 region has the DNA TGTGCCAGCACCCGACAGGGGGCCTACAATGAGCAGTTCTTC. This gives the protein CASTRQGAYNEQFF.

The chain has TRBV19 and TRBJ2-3; D gene unclear. CDR3 length: 13 amino acids. V was shortened by 5 bases and J by 9 bases, with 15 bases between the two germline ends. Germline V CDR1 and CDR2: LNHDA, SQIVND (reference sequence). The CDR3 sequence: CASSRSPSDTQYF. Written as DNA, the CDR3 is TGTGCCAGTAGTCGATCCCCGTCCGACACGCAGTATTTT.

This clone occurred many times. This chain links TRBV3-1 with TRBJ2-2, with 14 bases matching TRBD2. The germline CDR1 and CDR2 sequences are LGHDT and YNNKEL (reference sequence). The V segment lost 3 bases and the J segment 6 bases; nucleotides outside the gene matches: 3. The CDR3 loop spans 16 amino acids. In nucleotides, the CDR3 is TGTGCCAGCAGCCAGGGACTAGCGGGAGCTGCCGGGGAGCTGTTTTTT. Its protein is CASSQGLAGAAGELFF.

This clone has ten or more counts. The chain couples TRBV27 to TRBJ1-2; D is unclear. Per germline, CDR1 MNHEY and CDR2 SMNVEV (reference sequence). V dropped 6 bases and J dropped 0 bases, with 17 bases sitting between them. There are 16 residues in the CDR3. CDR3: CASSFGGSRTNYGYTF. CDR3 DNA: TGTGCCAGCAGCTTCGGTGGCTCCCGTACTAACTATGGCTACACCTTC.

This clone was recorded many times. V usage is TRBV6-1 and J usage is TRBJ2-7; 11 bases line up with TRBD1. The CDR3 spans 15 residues. The junction had 10 bases not matched to a gene; V was cut back by 8 bases and J by 4 bases. Germline V CDR1 and CDR2: MNHNS, SASEGT. CDR3 sequence: CASALSGTGGYEQYF. The CDR3 bases are TGTGCCAGCGCACTCTCCGGGACAGGGGGTTACGAGCAGTACTTC.

The chain uses TRBV4-2 and TRBJ2-1, with 12 bases matching TRBD2. V dropped 4 bases and J dropped 10; count of bases not matched to a gene: 8. This CDR3 has 15 amino acids. Germline CDR1 and CDR2: LGHNA and YNFKEQ. In DNA form, the CDR3 reads TGTGCCAGCAGCCTCGGACTAGCGGGATTAGGAGAGCAGTTCTTC. Translating it yields CASSLGLAGLGEQFF.

This clone was counted many times. The chain recombines TRBV5-1 with TRBJ1-4, with 7 bases lining up with TRBD1. Germline V lookup: CDR1 SGHRS, CDR2 YFSETQ. The V and J ends lost 4 bases and 4 bases, in that order; junction bases with no gene match: 4. The CDR3 runs to 14 residues. The CDR3 sequence is CASSPTGSNEKLFF. Here the CDR3 DNA reads TGCGCCAGCAGCCCGACAGGGAGTAATGAAAAACTGTTTTTT.

This clone has a count of ten or more. The chain recombines TRBV5-1 with TRBJ1-2; 7 positions agree with TRBD1. This CDR3 comprises 16 residues. Per the germline V gene, CDR1 is SGHRS and CDR2 is YFSETQ. Trimming took 4 bases from V and 4 from J; bases not matched to a gene: 13. The CDR3 DNA is TGCGCCAGCAGCGAGGGGACAGACCGAACGGCCTATGGCTACACCTTC. It is translated as CASSEGTDRTAYGYTF.